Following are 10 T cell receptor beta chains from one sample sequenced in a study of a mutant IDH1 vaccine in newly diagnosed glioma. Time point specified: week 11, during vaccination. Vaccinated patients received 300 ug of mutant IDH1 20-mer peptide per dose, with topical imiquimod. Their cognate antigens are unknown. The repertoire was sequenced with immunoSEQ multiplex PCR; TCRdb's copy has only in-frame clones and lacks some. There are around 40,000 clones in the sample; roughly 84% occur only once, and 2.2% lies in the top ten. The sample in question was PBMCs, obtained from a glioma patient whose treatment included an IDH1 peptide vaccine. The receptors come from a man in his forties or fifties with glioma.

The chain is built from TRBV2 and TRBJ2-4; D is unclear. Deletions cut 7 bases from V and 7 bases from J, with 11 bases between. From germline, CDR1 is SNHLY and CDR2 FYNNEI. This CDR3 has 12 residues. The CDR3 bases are TGTGCCAGCACGACCCCTGGGAACATTCAGTACTTC. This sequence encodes CASTTPGNIQYF.

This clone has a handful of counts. Written as DNA, the CDR3 is TGTGCCATCACCCCCGGGGGGACTGTGGCCCAGTACTTC. It codes for CAITPGGTVAQYF. The chain combines TRBV10-3 with TRBJ2-5; the match to TRBD2 covers 7 bases. Germline CDR1 reads ENHRY; CDR2 reads SYGVKD. This CDR3 contains 13 residues. Trimming took 7 bases from V and 9 from J; bases not matched to a gene: 11.

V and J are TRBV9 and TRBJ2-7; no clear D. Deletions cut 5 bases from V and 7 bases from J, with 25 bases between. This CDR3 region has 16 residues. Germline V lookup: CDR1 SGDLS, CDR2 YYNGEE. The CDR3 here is CASSRMTGIGLLEQYF. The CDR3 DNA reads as TGTGCCAGCAGTCGCATGACTGGAATTGGGTTATTAGAGCAGTACTTC.

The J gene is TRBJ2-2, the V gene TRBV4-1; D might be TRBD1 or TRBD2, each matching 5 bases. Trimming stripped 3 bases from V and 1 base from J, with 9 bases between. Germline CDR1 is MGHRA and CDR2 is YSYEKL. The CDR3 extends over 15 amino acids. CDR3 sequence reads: CASSHGTVNTGELFF. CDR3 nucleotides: TGCGCCAGCAGCCACGGGACGGTGAACACCGGGGAGCTGTTTTTT.

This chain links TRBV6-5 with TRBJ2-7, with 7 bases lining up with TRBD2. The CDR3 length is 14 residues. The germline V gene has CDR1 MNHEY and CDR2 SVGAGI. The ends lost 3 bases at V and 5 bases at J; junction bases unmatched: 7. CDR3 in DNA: TGTGCCAGCAGTTATGGCGGGAGCTCGAACGAGCAGTACTTC. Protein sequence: CASSYGGSSNEQYF.

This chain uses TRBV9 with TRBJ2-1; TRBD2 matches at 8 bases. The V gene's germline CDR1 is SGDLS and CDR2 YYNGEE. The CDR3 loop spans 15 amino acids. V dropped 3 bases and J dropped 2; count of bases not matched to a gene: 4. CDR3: CASSATSGAYNEQFF. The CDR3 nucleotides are TGTGCCAGCAGCGCAACTAGCGGAGCCTACAATGAGCAGTTCTTC.

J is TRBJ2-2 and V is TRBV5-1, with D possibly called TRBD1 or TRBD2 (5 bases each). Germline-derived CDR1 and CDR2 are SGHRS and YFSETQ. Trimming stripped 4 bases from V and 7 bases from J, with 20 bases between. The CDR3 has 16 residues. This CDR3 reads CASSATSAAGGGELFF. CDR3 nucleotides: TGCGCCAGCAGCGCCACCTCAGCAGCTGGGGGCGGGGAGCTGTTTTTT.

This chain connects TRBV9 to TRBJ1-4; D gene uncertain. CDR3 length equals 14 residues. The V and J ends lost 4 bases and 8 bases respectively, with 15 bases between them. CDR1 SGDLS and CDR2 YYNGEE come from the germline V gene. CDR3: CASSTESVGEKLFF. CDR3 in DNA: TGTGCCAGCAGCACAGAAAGCGTTGGAGAAAAACTGTTTTTT.

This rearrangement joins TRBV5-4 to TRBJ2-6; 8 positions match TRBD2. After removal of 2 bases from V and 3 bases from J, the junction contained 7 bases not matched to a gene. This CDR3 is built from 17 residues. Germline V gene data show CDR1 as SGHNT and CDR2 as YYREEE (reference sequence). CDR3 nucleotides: TGTGCCAGCAGCTTTCCGGGAGGGCTAGGTGGGGCCAACGTCCTGACTTTC. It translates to CASSFPGGLGGANVLTF.

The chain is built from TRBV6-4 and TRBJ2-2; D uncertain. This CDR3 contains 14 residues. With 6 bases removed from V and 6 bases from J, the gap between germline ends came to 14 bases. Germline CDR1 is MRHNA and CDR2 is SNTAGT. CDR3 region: CASRTTTSSGELFF. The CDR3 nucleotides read TGTGCCAGCAGGACAACGACGAGCTCCGGGGAGCTGTTTTTT.